These T cell receptor beta chains were read from a single sample in a study of CD8 T cells in Susac syndrome. In TCRdb, the immunoSEQ multiplex PCR reads were re-called with MiXCR into one record per CDR3 protein. The data show approximately 200,000 distinct CDR3 sequences, with about 95% seen just once and just over 0.08% held by the top ten. Sequenced material: CD4+ T cells from PBMCs. Receptors originate from a human donor with multiple sclerosis. The CDR3 runs from the conserved cysteine through the conserved F or W. A D gene is named only where the DNA matches it firmly. Size tells how often a clone was seen (once, few, many) or the class of an expanded clone, and some rows leave it out.

V gene	J gene	D gene	clone size	CDR3 length	CDR3 protein	CDR3 DNA
TRBV6-6	TRBJ1-6	-	-	14	CASSYTIYNSPLHF	TGTGCCAGCAGTTACACAATCTACAATTCACCCCTCCACTTT
TRBV29-1	TRBJ1-3	-	-	14	CSVDPGISGNTIYF	TGCAGCGTTGACCCGGGGATCTCTGGAAACACCATATATTTT
TRBV6-1	TRBJ1-5	-	-	14	CASSPDIFSKPQHF	TGTGCCAGCAGCCCTGATATCTTTTCGAAGCCCCAGCATTTT
TRBV20-1	TRBJ1-2	-	-	10	CSADALGYTF	TGCAGTGCTGACGCCTTGGGCTACACCTTC
TRBV7-2	TRBJ1-5	-	-	16	CASSLAGQGSNQPQHF	TGTGCCAGCAGCTTAGCGGGCCAGGGGAGCAATCAGCCCCAGCATTTT
TRBV30	TRBJ1-2	-	-	14	CAWTVLGVNYGYTF	TGTGCCTGGACCGTCTTAGGAGTCAACTATGGCTACACCTTC
TRBV27	TRBJ2-1	-	-	15	CASSLWGGGFGEQFF	TGTGCCAGCAGTCTTTGGGGGGGCGGTTTCGGTGAGCAGTTCTTC
TRBV30	TRBJ2-7	TRBD1	once	15	CAWSGTGKSSYEQYF	TGTGCCTGGAGCGGGACAGGCAAGAGCTCCTACGAGCAGTACTTC
TRBV23-1	TRBJ1-3	TRBD1	-	14	CASSQGDRGSTIYF	TGCGCCAGCAGTCAGGGGGACAGGGGCAGCACCATATATTTT
TRBV2	TRBJ1-5	-	-	14	CASSGGLPLSPQHF	TGTGCCAGCAGTGGGGGACTGCCGCTTTCGCCCCAGCATTTT
TRBV12-3/TRBV12-4	TRBJ1-2	-	-	13	CASSLAVGYGYTF	TGTGCCAGCAGTTTAGCCGTTGGGTATGGCTACACCTTC
TRBV6-1	TRBJ2-6	TRBD1	once	16	CASSLGQGTGANVLTF	TGTGCCAGCAGCCTCGGACAGGGGACTGGGGCCAACGTCCTGACTTTC
TRBV29-1	TRBJ2-1	TRBD1	-	13	CSVGQGAHNEQFF	TGCAGCGTGGGACAGGGGGCTCACAATGAGCAGTTCTTC
TRBV28	TRBJ1-5	-	-	17	CASTPRIWTRRGQPQHF	-
TRBV7-8	TRBJ1-1	-	-	12	CASSLVRTEAFF	TGTGCCAGCAGCTTAGTGAGGACTGAAGCTTTCTTT
TRBV29-1	TRBJ2-3	-	-	13	CSFWEGAGDTQYF	TGCAGCTTTTGGGAGGGGGCCGGAGATACGCAGTATTTT
TRBV5-1	TRBJ2-3	-	-	13	CASRQTSADTQYF	TGCGCCAGCAGACAAACGTCGGCAGATACGCAGTATTTT
TRBV19	TRBJ1-5	-	-	13	CASSTGVGQPQHF	TGTGCCAGTAGTACAGGGGTGGGTCAGCCCCAGCATTTT
TRBV27	TRBJ2-6	-	-	18	CASSAPSTANSGANVLTF	TGTGCCAGCAGTGCCCCCTCGACAGCCAACTCTGGGGCCAACGTCCTGACTTTC